This entry features one T cell receptor (beta chain) sequence. The CDR3 extends over 16 amino acids. The J segment lost 4 bases and the V segment lost 0 bases, leaving 6 bases of the junction unmatched. Germline V CDR1 and CDR2: LNHNV, YYDKDF (reference sequence). Original processing methods: Reference gene primer amplification gave estimated nucleated cell counts. The method was immunoSEQ multiplex PCR; TCRdb's version includes in-frame clones alone and lacks a portion of them. The DNA gave D and trimming, while V, J and clone size come from that table. The table lists more than 80,000 clones, more than 75% of them singletons, with 5.1% in the top ten. The data stem from a study of blood T cell repertoires in COVID-19. Study-wide context: Whether acute or convalescent, the COVID-19 samples came from the United States, Italy and Spain. Sources were T cells, B-cell-depleted T cells, or PBMCs; the material itself was cDNA or gDNA.

Sequencing was done on a sample of peripheral blood. The chain employs TRBV15 and TRBJ2-1; 7 nucleotides line up with TRBD2. The TCR comes from a man in his forties with acute or convalescent COVID-19. The CDR3 nucleotides read TGTGCCACCAGCAGAGAGGATTCGGGGGGTTACAATGAGCAGTTCTTC. Encoded protein: CATSREDSGGYNEQFF.